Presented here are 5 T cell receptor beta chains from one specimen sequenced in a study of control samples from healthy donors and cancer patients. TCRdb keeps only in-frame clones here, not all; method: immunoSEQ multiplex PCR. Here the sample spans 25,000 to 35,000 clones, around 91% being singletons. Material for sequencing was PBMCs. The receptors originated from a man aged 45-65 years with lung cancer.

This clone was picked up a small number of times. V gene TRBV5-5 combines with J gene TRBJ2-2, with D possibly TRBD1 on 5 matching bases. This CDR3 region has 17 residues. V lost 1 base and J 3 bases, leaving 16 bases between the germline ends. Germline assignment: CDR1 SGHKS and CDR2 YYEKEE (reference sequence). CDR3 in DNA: TGTGCCAGCAGCTTGATCAGGGATTCCCGGGACACCGGGGAGCTGTTTTTT. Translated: CASSLIRDSRDTGELFF.

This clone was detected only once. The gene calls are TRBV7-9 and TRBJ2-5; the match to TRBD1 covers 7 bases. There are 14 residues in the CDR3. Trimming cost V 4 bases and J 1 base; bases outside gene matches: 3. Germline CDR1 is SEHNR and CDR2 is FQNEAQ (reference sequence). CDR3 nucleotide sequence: TGTGCCAGCAGCTGGGGACAGTTCCAAGAGACCCAGTACTTC. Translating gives CASSWGQFQETQYF. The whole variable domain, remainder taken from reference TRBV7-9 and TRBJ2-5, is DTGVSQNPRHKITKRGQNVTFRCDPISEHNRLYWYRQTLGQGPEFLTYFQNEAQLEKSRLLSDRFSAERPKGSFSTLEIQRTEQGDSAMYLCASSWGQFQETQYFGPGTRLLVL.

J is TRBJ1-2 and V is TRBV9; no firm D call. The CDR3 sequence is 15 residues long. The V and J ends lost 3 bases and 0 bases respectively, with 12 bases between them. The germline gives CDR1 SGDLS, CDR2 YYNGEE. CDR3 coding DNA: TGTGCCAGCAGCGCGGAGGATACTTCTAACTATGGCTACACCTTC. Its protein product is CASSAEDTSNYGYTF.

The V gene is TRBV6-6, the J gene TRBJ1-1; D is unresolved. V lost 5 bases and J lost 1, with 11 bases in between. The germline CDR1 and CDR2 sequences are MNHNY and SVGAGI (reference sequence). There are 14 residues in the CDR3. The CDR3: CASSLRRWNTEAFF. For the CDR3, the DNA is TGTGCCAGCAGTCTGCGCCGTTGGAACACTGAAGCTTTCTTT.

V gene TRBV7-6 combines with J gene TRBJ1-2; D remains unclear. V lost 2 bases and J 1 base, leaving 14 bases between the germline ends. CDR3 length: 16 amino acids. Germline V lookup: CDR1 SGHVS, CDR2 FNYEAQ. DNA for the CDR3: TGTGCCAGCAGCTTAAGGACTCCACCCGATAACTATGGCTACACCTTC. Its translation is CASSLRTPPDNYGYTF.